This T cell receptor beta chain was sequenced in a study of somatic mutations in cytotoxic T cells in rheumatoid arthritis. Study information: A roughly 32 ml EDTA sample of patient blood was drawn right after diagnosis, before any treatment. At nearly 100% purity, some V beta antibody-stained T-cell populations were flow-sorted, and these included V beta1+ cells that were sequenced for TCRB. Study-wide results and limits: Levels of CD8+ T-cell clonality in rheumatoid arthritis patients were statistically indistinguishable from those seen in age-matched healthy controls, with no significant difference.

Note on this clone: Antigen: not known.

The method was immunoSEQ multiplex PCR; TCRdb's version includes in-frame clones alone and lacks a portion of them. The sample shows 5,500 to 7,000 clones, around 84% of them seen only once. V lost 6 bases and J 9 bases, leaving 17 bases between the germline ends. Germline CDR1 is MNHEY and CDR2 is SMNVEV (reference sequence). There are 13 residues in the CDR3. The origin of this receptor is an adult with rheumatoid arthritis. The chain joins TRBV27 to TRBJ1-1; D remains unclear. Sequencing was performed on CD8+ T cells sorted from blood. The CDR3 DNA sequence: TGTGCCAGCAGCAGTATGCTCGGGGTACAAGCTTTCTTT. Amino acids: CASSSMLGVQAFF.